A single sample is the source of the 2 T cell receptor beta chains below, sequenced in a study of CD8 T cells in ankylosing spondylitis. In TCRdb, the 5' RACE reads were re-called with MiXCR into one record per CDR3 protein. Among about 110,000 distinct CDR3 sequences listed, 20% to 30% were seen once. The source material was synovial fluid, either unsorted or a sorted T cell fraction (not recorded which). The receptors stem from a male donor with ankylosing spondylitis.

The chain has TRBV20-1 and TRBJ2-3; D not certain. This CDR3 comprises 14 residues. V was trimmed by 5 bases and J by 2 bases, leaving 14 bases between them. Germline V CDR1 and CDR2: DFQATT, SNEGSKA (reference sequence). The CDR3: CSASLAHSTDTQYF. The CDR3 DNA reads TGCAGTGCTTCACTTGCCCACTCCACAGATACGCAGTATTTT.

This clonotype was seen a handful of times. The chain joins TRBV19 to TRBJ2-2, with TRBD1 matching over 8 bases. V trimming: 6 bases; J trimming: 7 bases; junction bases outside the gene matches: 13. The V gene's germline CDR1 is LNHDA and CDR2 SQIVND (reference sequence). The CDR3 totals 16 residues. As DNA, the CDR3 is TGTGCCAGTAGCCTCCTCTTGACAGACAGGGGCGGGGAGCTGTTTTTT. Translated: CASSLLLTDRGGELFF.